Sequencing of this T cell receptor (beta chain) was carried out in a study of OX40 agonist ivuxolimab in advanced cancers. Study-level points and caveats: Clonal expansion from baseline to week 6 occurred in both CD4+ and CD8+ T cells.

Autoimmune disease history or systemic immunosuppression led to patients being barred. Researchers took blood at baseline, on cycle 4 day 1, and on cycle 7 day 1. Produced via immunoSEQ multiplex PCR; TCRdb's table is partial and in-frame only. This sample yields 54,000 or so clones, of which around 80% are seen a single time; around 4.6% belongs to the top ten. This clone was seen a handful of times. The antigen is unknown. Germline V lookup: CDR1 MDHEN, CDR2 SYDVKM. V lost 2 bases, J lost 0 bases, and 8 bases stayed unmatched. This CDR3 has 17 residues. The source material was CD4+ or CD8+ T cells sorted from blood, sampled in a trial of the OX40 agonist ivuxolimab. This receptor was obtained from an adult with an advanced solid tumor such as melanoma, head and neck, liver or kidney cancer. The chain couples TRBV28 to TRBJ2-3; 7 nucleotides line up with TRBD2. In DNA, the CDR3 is TGTGCCAGCAGTTTAGCTGGGGGGGGGACTAGCACAGATACGCAGTATTTT. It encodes CASSLAGGGTSTDTQYF. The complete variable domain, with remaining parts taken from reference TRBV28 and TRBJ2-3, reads DVKVTQSSRYLVKRTGEKVFLECVQDMDHENMFWYRQDPGLGLRLIYFSYDVKMKEKGDIPEGYSVSREKKERFSLILESASTNQTSMYLCASSLAGGGTSTDTQYFGPGTRLTVL.